This is a list of T cell receptor beta chains from one sample in a study of CD8 T cells in ankylosing spondylitis. TCRdb independently ran MiXCR on the 5' RACE reads; one entry per CDR3 protein. Of about 39,000 distinct CDR3 sequences in the sample, 3% were seen once. Sequencing was done on a sample of blood, either unsorted or a sorted T cell fraction (not recorded which). All receptors derive from a male donor with ankylosing spondylitis or in good health (not recorded which). Both conserved end residues are part of each CDR3. Each record gives: D gene, V gene, CDR3 protein. The D gene is left open where the match is weak.

-,TRBV9,CASMSSLNTGELFF
TRBD1,TRBV9,CASSVTGRGETQYF
TRBD1,TRBV9,CASARTGDNTDTQYF
TRBD2,TRBV9,CASSPRTSGGQNIQYF
-,TRBV9,CASSVASELSEAFF
-,TRBV9,CASSVDTEPGYTF
TRBD2,TRBV9,CASSFSGGAYNEQFF
TRBD2,TRBV9,CASSVAQERGRNTGELFF
TRBD1,TRBV9,CASSDGGTGVHETQYF
TRBD1,TRBV9,CASSVGQGPSQPQHF
-,TRBV9,CASSVGQPSLGEQFF
-,TRBV9,CASSVGSYNEQFF
TRBD2,TRBV9,CASSVVGAGRTDTQYF
-,TRBV9,CASSVESAGSGTDTQYF
-,TRBV9,CASSVEGRSSGELFF
TRBD1,TRBV9,CASSVGGGTGNTGELFF
-,TRBV9,CASSSGGVGTGELFF
TRBD1,TRBV9,CASSVGWDRGNEQFF
-,TRBV9,CASSGDNEQFF
-,TRBV9,CASSVAPLLGDTQYF
TRBD1,TRBV9,CASSPRGGSGETQYF
-,TRBV9,CASSVDRAAWNEQFF
-,TRBV9,CASSREPGSATEAFF
TRBD2,TRBV9,CASSASGVANTGELFF
-,TRBV9,CASSVGISTDTQYF
TRBD1,TRBV24-1,CATSSPDRVYGYTF
TRBD2,TRBV9,CASSVESSGSYETQYF
-,TRBV9,CASSVASGGIQYF
-,TRBV9,CASSVSDSQGGTQYF